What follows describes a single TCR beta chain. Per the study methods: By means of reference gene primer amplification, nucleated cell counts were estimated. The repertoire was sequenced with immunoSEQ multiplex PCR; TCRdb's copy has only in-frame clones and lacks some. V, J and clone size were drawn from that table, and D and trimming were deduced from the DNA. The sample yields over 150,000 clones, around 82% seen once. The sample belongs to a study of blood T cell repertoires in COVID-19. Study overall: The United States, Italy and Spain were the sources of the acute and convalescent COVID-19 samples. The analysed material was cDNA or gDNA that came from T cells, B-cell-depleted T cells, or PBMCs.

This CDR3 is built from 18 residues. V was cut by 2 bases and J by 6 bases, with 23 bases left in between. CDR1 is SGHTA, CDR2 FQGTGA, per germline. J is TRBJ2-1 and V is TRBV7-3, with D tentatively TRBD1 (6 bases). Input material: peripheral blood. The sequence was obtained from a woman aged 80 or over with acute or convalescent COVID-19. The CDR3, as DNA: TGTGCCAGCAGCTTAGGCCCCAGAGAGGGGGAAGTGCGCAATGAGCAGTTCTTC. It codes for CASSLGPREGEVRNEQFF.